This record concerns one T cell receptor beta chain sequence. The antigen is unknown. CDR1 is ENHRY and CDR2 is SYGVKD in the germline V gene. CDR3 length equals 12 residues. The germline V and J ends were trimmed by 2 bases and 3 bases, with 4 bases remaining between them. Here immunoSEQ multiplex PCR was the method, and the copy in TCRdb shows in-frame clones only, minus some. This sample has about 39,000 clones; about 77% occur once, and the top ten carry about 39%. This entry belongs to a study of PD-1 blockade in classical Hodgkin lymphoma. In the study overall: Patients received nivolumab 3 mg/kg intravenously every 2 weeks.

Time point noted: cycle 4 day 1 (C4D1), after six to seven weeks of nivolumab. Every single patient, without exception, relapsed after autologous stem cell transplantation, and brentuximab vedotin exposure varied. Findings and limits, study-wide: Nivolumab starters within 1 year of ASCT were excluded. Reports described newly diagnosed patients as having lower baseline TCR diversity than healthy donors. Why repertoires differed is undefined; disease activity or prior therapy possibly contributed.

The sample consisted of peripheral blood mononuclear cells (PBMCs), taken before the fourth cycle of nivolumab. This TCR came from a human donor with classical Hodgkin lymphoma. The V gene is TRBV10-3, the J gene TRBJ2-5; D unclear. The CDR3 DNA sequence: TGTGCCATCAGTGAGAGAGAAGAGACCCAGTACTTC. Protein: CAISEREETQYF.